This T cell receptor beta chain originates from a study of beta chain features in type 1 diabetes. The CDR3 runs to 15 residues. V was trimmed by 4 bases and J by 6 bases, leaving 19 bases between them. Germline V gives CDR1 SEHNR, CDR2 FQNEAQ (reference sequence). This clone was counted only a few times. The antigen remains unidentified. General study findings and limits: A moderate, significant TCRB CDR3 shortening appeared in type 1 diabetes across four CD4+ subsets.

All of the isolated RNA was reverse transcribed, so expressed TCRB transcripts were sequenced. Sequencing was performed with immunoSEQ multiplex PCR; in TCRdb, only in-frame clones are kept and a portion is missing. This sample has 160,000 or so clones, with around 9.7% found just once. Every donor had blood drawn once into heparin, around 120 mL on average. By way of CD45RO/CCR7/CD25/CD127/CD95/CD27, the CD4+ regulatory, stem cell-like memory, central memory and naive cells were sorted. Purities in excess of 95% were seen in all sorted populations. The source is a woman under 40 with type 1 diabetes. The sequenced sample consisted of central memory CD4+ T cells from blood. The chain recombines TRBV7-9 with TRBJ2-7; the D gene is possibly TRBD2 (7 bases). CDR3: CASSSEAGAISEQYF. In DNA, the CDR3 is TGTGCCAGCAGCTCTGAGGCGGGGGCAATCAGCGAGCAGTACTTC. Full variable domain (remainder filled in from reference TRBV7-9 and TRBJ2-7): DTGVSQNPRHKITKRGQNVTFRCDPISEHNRLYWYRQTLGQGPEFLTYFQNEAQLEKSRLLSDRFSAERPKGSFSTLEIQRTEQGDSAMYLCASSSEAGAISEQYFGPGTRLTVT.